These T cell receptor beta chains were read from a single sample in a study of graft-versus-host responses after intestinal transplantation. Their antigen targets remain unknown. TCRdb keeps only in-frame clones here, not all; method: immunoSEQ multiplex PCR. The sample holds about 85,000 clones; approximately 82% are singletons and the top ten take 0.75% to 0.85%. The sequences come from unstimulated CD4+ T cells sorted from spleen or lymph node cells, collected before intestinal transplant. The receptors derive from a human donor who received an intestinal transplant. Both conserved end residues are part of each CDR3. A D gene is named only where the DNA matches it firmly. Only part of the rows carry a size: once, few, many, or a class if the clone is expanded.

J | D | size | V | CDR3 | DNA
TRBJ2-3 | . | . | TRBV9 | CASSASGHHTQYF | TGTGCCAGCAGCGCGTCGGGACATCATACGCAGTATTTT
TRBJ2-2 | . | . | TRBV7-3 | CASGGRTNTGELFF | TGTGCCAGCGGGGGCAGGACGAACACCGGGGAGCTGTTTTTT
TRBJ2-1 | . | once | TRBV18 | CASSPQAVTYNEQFF | TGTGCCAGCTCACCACAAGCGGTGACATACAATGAGCAGTTCTTC
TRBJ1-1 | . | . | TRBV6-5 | CASRLGTLAEAFF | TGTGCCAGCAGATTAGGGACACTCGCTGAAGCTTTCTTT
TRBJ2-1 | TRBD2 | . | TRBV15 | CATSRESSGGPHNEQFF | TGTGCCACCAGCAGAGAGTCTAGCGGGGGGCCCCACAATGAGCAGTTCTTC
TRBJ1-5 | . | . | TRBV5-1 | CASSFGGRDDQPQHF | TGCGCCAGCAGCTTCGGGGGGCGCGATGATCAGCCCCAGCATTTT
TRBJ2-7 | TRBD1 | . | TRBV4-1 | CASSQGWLSRGPIRGHEQYF | TGCGCCAGCAGCCAAGGGTGGTTGTCTAGAGGACCGATTAGGGGGCACGAGCAGTACTTC
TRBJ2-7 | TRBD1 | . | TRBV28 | CASRRGTGPKDYEQYF | TGTGCCAGCAGAAGAGGGACAGGGCCAAAGGACTACGAGCAGTACTTC
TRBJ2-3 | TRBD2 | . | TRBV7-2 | CASSVSGGATDTQYF | TGTGCCAGCAGCGTGAGCGGGGGGGCAACAGATACGCAGTATTTT
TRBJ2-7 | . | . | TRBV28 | CATREGEGYEQYF | TGTGCTACAAGAGAGGGGGAAGGATACGAGCAGTACTTC
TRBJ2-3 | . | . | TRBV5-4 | CASSPGHPTGDTQYF | TGTGCCAGCAGCCCGGGACACCCCACTGGGGATACGCAGTATTTT
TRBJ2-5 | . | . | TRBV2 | CASSDGFTGTQYF | TGTGCCAGCAGTGATGGATTCACAGGGACCCAGTACTTC